This T cell receptor beta chain is drawn from a study of STAT5B mutations in CD4+ large granular lymphocyte leukemia. Of note for this clone: What it binds is not known.

This CDR3 is 14 amino acids long. Trimming stripped 3 bases from V and 15 bases from J, with 21 bases between. Germline assignment: CDR1 SGHAT and CDR2 FQNNGV. Findings and limits, study-wide: Main leukemic clonotypes were patient-specific, but roughly 26% appeared at low frequency elsewhere. Without putative leukemic clones, patient CD4-sorted repertoires remained more clonal than healthy CD4+ repertoires. TRBV06-family usage was enriched in top patient clones (8/27) versus controls (2/35).

Assay used: immunoSEQ multiplex PCR; TCRdb lists only in-frame clones, some missing. The sample includes about 32,000 clones, around 85% of them seen just once. The chain employs TRBV11-2 and TRBJ2-4; no clear D gene. The origin of this receptor is a human donor in good health. Sequencing was carried out using CD4+ T cells from blood buffy coats. DNA for the CDR3: TGTGCCAGCAGCTTCTCAAAAGAATCGGCCGGGTTGTACTTC. It encodes CASSFSKESAGLYF.